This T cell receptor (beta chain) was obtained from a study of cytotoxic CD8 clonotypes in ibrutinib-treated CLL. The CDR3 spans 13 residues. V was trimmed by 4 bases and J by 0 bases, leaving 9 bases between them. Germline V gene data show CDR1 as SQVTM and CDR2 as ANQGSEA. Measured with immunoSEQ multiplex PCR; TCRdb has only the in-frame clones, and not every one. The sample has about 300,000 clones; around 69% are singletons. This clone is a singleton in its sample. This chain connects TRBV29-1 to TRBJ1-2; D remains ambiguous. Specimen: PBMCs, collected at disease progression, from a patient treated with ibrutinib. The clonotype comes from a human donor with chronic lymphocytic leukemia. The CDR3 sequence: CSVVWVTNYGYTF. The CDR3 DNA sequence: TGCAGCGTTGTCTGGGTTACTAACTATGGCTACACCTTC.